This paragraph covers one T cell receptor (beta chain) sequence. V was clipped by 1 base and J by 7 bases, with 21 bases between them. The CDR3 sequence is 16 residues long. Germline V lookup: CDR1 SGHDT, CDR2 YYEEEE. The data were obtained in a study of blood T cell repertoires in COVID-19. The protocol was immunoSEQ multiplex PCR, while the TCRdb copy is restricted to in-frame clones and leaves out a portion. The sample contains about 170,000 clones, 82% of which appear only once. The sample taken for sequencing was peripheral blood. The sequence derives from a woman aged 80 or over with active or convalescent COVID-19. The chain is built from TRBV5-6 and TRBJ2-7, with D perhaps matching TRBD1 (6 bases). The CDR3 DNA follows: TGTGCCAGCAGCTTGACTGGGCGATTTAGAGGGGGAGAGCAGTACTTC. Its protein product is CASSLTGRFRGGEQYF.